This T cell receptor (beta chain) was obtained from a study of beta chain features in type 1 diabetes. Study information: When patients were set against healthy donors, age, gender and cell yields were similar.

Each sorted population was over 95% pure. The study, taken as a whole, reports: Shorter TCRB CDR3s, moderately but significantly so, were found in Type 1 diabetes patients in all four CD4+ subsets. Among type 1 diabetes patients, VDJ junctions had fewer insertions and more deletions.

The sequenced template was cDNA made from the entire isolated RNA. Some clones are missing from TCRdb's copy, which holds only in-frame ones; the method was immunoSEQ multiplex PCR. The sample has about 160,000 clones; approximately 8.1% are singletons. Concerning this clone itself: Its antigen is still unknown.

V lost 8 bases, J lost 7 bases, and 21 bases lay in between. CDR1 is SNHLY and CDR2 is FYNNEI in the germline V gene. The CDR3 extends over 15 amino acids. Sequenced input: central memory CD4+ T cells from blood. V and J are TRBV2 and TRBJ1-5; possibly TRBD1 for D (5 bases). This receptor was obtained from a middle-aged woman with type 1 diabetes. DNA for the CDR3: TGTGCCAGCGGGGGAGGCTCGACTCCCGGCCAGCCCCAGCATTTT. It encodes CASGGGSTPGQPQHF.